This T cell receptor (beta chain) was identified in a study of blood T cell repertoires in COVID-19 (dated by TCRdb to the early 2020s). Looking at the study overall: Samples covering the acute and convalescent phases of COVID-19 were provided by collaborators in the United States, Italy and Spain. Samples came from the ongoing ImmuneRACE study (first 160 participants) plus 1,254 subjects from 6 global collaborators. The prospective study material was composed of cDNA or gDNA derived from T cells, B-cell-depleted T cells, or PBMCs. The repertoires were released in a freely available public database intended as a resource for research on the immune response to SARS-CoV-2. Where available, HLA class I and class II types were obtained from metadata supplied by the sample provider rather than from assay-based typing. Nearly every sample came with metadata listing a de-identified subject ID, COVID-19 status, age in years and sex. Subjects who had been exposed to COVID-19, were actively infected with it, or had recovered from it provided the deeply sampled blood TCRbeta repertoires that made up the dataset. Broader findings and caveats from the paper: Clinical and demographic metadata were provided uncurated, with the amount varying by source and participant.

Whole blood was collected in K2EDTA tubes by collaborating institutions according to the institutions' own protocols. For TCRbeta analysis, collaborators shipped samples as frozen whole blood, isolated PBMCs, or DNA extracted from either of those sample types. The count of this clone is one. The antigen this receptor binds is unknown. One base away there is no much larger clone; base qualities are not given. The immunoSEQ Assay, a bias-controlled multiplex PCR, was used to amplify TCRbeta CDR3 regions from genomic DNA. Under the source paper's analysis protocol: Nucleated cell counts per sample were estimated from amplification of reference gene primers within the assay. Sequence reads were collapsed and filtered to measure the absolute abundance of every unique TCRbeta CDR3 rearrangement. For each sample, productive Simpson clonality was calculated as the square root of Simpson's diversity index across productive rearrangements. TCRdb took this table from immuneACCESS and kept in-frame rearrangements with V and J called. Such tables lack part of the clones; where checked against another copy, unresolved V genes explain under half of the gap, and the rest is unexplained. V and J calls and clone size are those listed in that table; D and trimming were worked out from the DNA. The sample profile shows some 70,000 clones; around 80% of them were found once. The ten largest clonotypes hold roughly a tenth of the sample.

Germline trimming amounts to 7 bases on V and 5 bases on J, with 4 as the count of junction bases outside the gene matches. Counted from cysteine to phenylalanine, this CDR3 has 12 amino acids. Only the CDR3 portion is preserved as DNA: 36 bases, with reading frame beginning at the first base. This clonotype was sampled from a woman aged 45-65 years with acute or convalescent COVID-19. The V gene is TRBV12-3 or TRBV12-4 and the J gene is TRBJ1-1, and 7 bases in between align with TRBD1. The sample was peripheral blood. The CDR3 is CASTPGGTEAFF. Here is the DNA: TGTGCCAGCACCCCAGGGGGAACTGAAGCTTTCTTT.